Only a few counts were recorded for the clone carrying this T cell receptor (beta chain). The method was immunoSEQ multiplex PCR; TCRdb's version includes in-frame clones alone and lacks a portion of them. The sample lists about 370,000 clones, around 92% occurring once. This record belongs to a study of blood T cell repertoires in COVID-19. CDR3 length equals 14 residues. Trimming cost V 2 bases and J 5 bases, with 13 bases left between them. Germline V gene data show CDR1 as GTSNPN and CDR2 as SVGIG (reference sequence). The source of this sequence is a woman aged 25 to 39 with COVID-19, enrolled during active disease. The rearrangement links TRBV30 to TRBJ1-3; D is possibly TRBD1 (5 bases). The sequenced sample consisted of peripheral blood. CDR3 residues: CAWSQGAERNTIYF. The CDR3 coding sequence is TGTGCCTGGAGTCAAGGGGCGGAGAGAAACACCATATATTTT.